The T cell receptor beta chain under discussion was sequenced for a study of shared clonotypes between healthy human individuals. This clone was picked up one time. Original processing methods: From ImmunoSEQ came sequences covering only the junction and carrying no quality scores, so filtering differed. Clones were read by immunoSEQ multiplex PCR, and TCRdb kept only the in-frame ones, dropping some. V, J and clone size were drawn from that table, and D and trimming were deduced from the DNA. The table has about a million clones, 76% seen once. CDR1 is MGHRA and CDR2 is YSYEKL in the germline V gene. The germline V and J ends were trimmed by 6 bases and 2 bases, with 15 bases remaining between them. CDR3 length equals 15 residues.

The origin of this receptor is a man younger than 35 in good health. The chain has TRBV4-1 and TRBJ2-3; D is perhaps TRBD1 (8 bases). The sequencing input was memory CD4+ T cells sorted from blood. As for subset: CD45RA-negative fraction. The CDR3 spells CASRQGGGYTDTQYF. The CDR3 DNA follows: TGCGCCAGCAGACAGGGGGGGGGATACACAGATACGCAGTATTTT.